What follows are 17 T cell receptor beta chains derived from one specimen sequenced in a study of neurological immune-mediated disorders. TCRdb reprocessed the 5' RACE reads via MiXCR and lists one record per CDR3 protein. Of 46,000 or so distinct CDR3 sequences in the sample, 4.5% were seen once. The specimen sequenced was PBMCs. These receptors all stem from a woman aged 60-75 years with multiple sclerosis.

This chain joins TRBV7-2 and TRBJ1-4; tentatively, D is TRBD1 (6 bases). CDR1 and CDR2 from the germline V gene are SGHTA and FQGNSA. The CDR3 contains 14 residues. The V end lost 0 bases, the J end lost 6 bases, and 8 bases lay between the germline ends. CDR3 DNA sequence: TGTGCCAGCAGCTTAGCGACAGGCGATGAAAAACTGTTTTTT. Its protein is CASSLATGDEKLFF. Combining the CDR3 with reference TRBV7-2 and TRBJ1-4 gives the whole variable domain GAGVSQSPSNKVTEKGKDVELRCDPISGHTALYWYRQSLGQGLEFLIYFQGNSAPDKSGLPSDRFSAERTGGSVSTLTIQRTQQEDSAVYLCASSLATGDEKLFFGSGTQLSVL.

In the case of this clonotype: A much larger clone is a single base away; this may be a read error. V and J are TRBV20-1 and TRBJ1-5; 7 bases line up with TRBD1. The CDR3 consists of 14 residues. Looked up from germline, CDR1 is DFQATT and CDR2 is SNEGSKA (reference sequence). CDR3 residues: CSATRGGGNQPQNF. The CDR3 nucleotides read TGCAGTGCCACCCGGGGAGGGGGCAATCAGCCCCAGAATTTT.

The V call is TRBV7-2, the J call TRBJ2-1; 8 bases are shared with TRBD2. Germline CDR1 SGHTA, CDR2 FQGNSA. This CDR3 contains 15 residues. With 3 bases clipped from V and 7 bases from J, the junction kept 8 bases outside the gene matches. The CDR3 nucleotides are TGTGCCAGCAGCTTTCACCGGGAGGGAAAAAATGAGCAGTTCTTC. It yields the protein CASSFHREGKNEQFF.

V gene TRBV4-3 combines with J gene TRBJ2-1; TRBD2 might be the D (6 bases). CDR1 LGHNA and CDR2 YSLEER come from the germline V gene. There are 15 residues in the CDR3. V dropped 0 bases and J dropped 5 bases, with 11 bases sitting between them. CDR3 loop: CASSQDAGPDNEQFF. CDR3 nucleotides: TGCGCCAGCAGCCAAGACGCGGGACCAGACAATGAGCAGTTCTTC.

This clonotype came up many times. CDR3 DNA sequence: TGCGCCAGCAATCGGGACAGGGGCTACGAGCAGTACTTC. This codes for CASNRDRGYEQYF. The rearrangement links TRBV10-2 to TRBJ2-7; the match to TRBD1 covers 10 bases. Per the germline V gene, CDR1 is WSHSY and CDR2 is SAAADI. J gave up 3 bases and V 7 bases, and 3 bases lay outside the gene matches. The CDR3 is 13 amino acids.

This clonotype was picked up many times. The gene calls are TRBV6-6 and TRBJ2-1, with TRBD1 matching over 10 bases. Germline-derived CDR1 and CDR2 are MNHNY and SVGAGI (reference sequence). The CDR3 has 13 amino acids. J was trimmed by 8 bases and V by 2 bases; bases with no gene match: 0. CDR3 nucleotide sequence: TGTGCCAGCAGTTACGGGACAGGGGATGAGCAGTTCTTC. Translation gives CASSYGTGDEQFF.

The sample holds many counts of this clonotype. The rearrangement joins TRBV11-2 to TRBJ1-1; the match to TRBD1 covers 8 bases. The J segment lost 5 bases and the V segment lost 2 bases, leaving 7 bases of the junction unmatched. Per the germline V gene, CDR1 is SGHAT and CDR2 is FQNNGV. The CDR3 consists of 15 residues. The CDR3 sequence is CASSLLTGGLTEAFF. In DNA form, the CDR3 reads TGTGCCAGCAGCTTACTCACAGGGGGTTTAACTGAAGCTTTCTTT.

This clonotype was detected many times. This rearrangement joins TRBV20-1 to TRBJ2-1; the D gene is possibly TRBD2 (6 bases). The ends were cut back, 3 bases at V and 10 bases at J, with 13 bases in the middle. This CDR3 has 12 amino acids. Germline V CDR1 and CDR2: DFQATT, SNEGSKA (reference sequence). CDR3 amino acids: CSASPGAGEQFF. CDR3 DNA sequence: TGCAGTGCTAGTCCGGGAGCAGGCGAGCAGTTCTTC.

This clonotype was observed many times. The chain carries TRBV20-1 and TRBJ2-2; D is undetermined. V lost 5 bases, J lost 6 bases, and 4 bases lay in between. The CDR3 runs to 10 residues. Germline V gene lookup returns CDR1 DFQATT and CDR2 SNEGSKA (reference sequence). Here the CDR3 reads CSAAAGELFF. The CDR3 DNA sequence: TGCAGTGCTGCGGCCGGGGAGCTGTTTTTT.

This clonotype has at least ten counts. This rearrangement joins TRBV9 to TRBJ2-1; 7 nucleotides align to TRBD2. Germline V gene lookup returns CDR1 SGDLS and CDR2 YYNGEE. J was trimmed by 4 bases and V by 6 bases; bases with no gene match: 10. This CDR3 region has 15 residues. This CDR3 is CASTKGGSTYNEQFF. CDR3 bases: TGTGCCAGCACCAAGGGAGGGAGCACTTACAATGAGCAGTTCTTC.

This clonotype was recorded at least ten times. The CDR3 sequence is CASSLAGTTGGFAFF. DNA of the CDR3: TGTGCCAGCAGCTTAGCGGGAACGACAGGGGGCTTCGCTTTCTTT. V and J are TRBV7-2 and TRBJ1-1; 10 bases fit TRBD1. This CDR3 has 15 amino acids. V shed 0 bases, J shed 11 bases, and the junction held 9 bases outside the gene matches. From germline, CDR1 is SGHTA and CDR2 FQGNSA.

The chain is built from TRBV20-1 and TRBJ1-2; the D gene is possibly TRBD1 (5 bases). Between the trimmed V and J ends, which lost 8 bases and 2 bases, there was a span of 24 bases. Per the germline V gene, CDR1 is DFQATT and CDR2 is SNEGSKA (reference sequence). The CDR3 is 16 amino acids. For the CDR3, the DNA is TGCAGTCCTTCCGAGGGACTCAGGGTTTCAAACTATGGCTACACCTTC. Amino acids: CSPSEGLRVSNYGYTF.

This clonotype was detected many times. The genes are TRBV30 and TRBJ2-5, with D tentatively TRBD2 (6 bases). The V and J ends lost 2 bases and 6 bases respectively, with 16 bases between them. The CDR3 contains 14 residues. Germline V gene data show CDR1 as GTSNPN and CDR2 as SVGIG (reference sequence). The CDR3 bases are TGTGCCTGGAGTACTGATCCCCGGGGGAAGACCCAGTACTTC. Its protein product is CAWSTDPRGKTQYF.

This clonotype showed up many times. V usage is TRBV20-1 and J usage is TRBJ1-5; D ambiguous. Trimming pared 5 bases from V and 1 base from J, leaving 9 bases between. Germline V gene lookup returns CDR1 DFQATT and CDR2 SNEGSKA (reference sequence). The CDR3 contains 13 residues. The CDR3 spells CSAHDVSNQPQHF. In nucleotides, the CDR3 is TGCAGTGCTCATGACGTCAGCAATCAGCCCCAGCATTTT.

This clonotype was seen repeatedly, ten times or more. The chain's CDR3 is CASSLQDTQYF. The CDR3 nucleotides read TGTGCCAGCAGTTTACAAGATACGCAGTATTTT. The V call is TRBV12-3 or TRBV12-4, the J call TRBJ2-3; no clear D gene. The V end lost 2 bases, the J end lost 5 bases, and 2 bases lay between the germline ends. The CDR3 extends over 11 amino acids.

This clonotype came up a few times. The chain links TRBV29-1 to TRBJ1-1; D is unresolved. V lost 0 bases, J lost 1 base, and 6 bases lay in between. The CDR3 is 13 residues long. Germline CDR1 SQVTM, CDR2 ANQGSEA. CDR3 sequence: CSVEEHSNTEAFF. The CDR3 nucleotides read TGCAGCGTTGAAGAACATTCGAACACTGAAGCTTTCTTT.

There are many counts of this clonotype. The rearrangement links TRBV6-5 to TRBJ2-5; D gene uncertain. The CDR3 has 12 residues. V shed 4 bases and J shed 5 bases, with 8 bases lying between them. CDR1 MNHEY and CDR2 SVGAGI come from the germline V gene. This CDR3 is CASSWGGETQYF. The DNA of the CDR3 is TGTGCCAGCAGTTGGGGTGGGGAGACCCAGTACTTC.